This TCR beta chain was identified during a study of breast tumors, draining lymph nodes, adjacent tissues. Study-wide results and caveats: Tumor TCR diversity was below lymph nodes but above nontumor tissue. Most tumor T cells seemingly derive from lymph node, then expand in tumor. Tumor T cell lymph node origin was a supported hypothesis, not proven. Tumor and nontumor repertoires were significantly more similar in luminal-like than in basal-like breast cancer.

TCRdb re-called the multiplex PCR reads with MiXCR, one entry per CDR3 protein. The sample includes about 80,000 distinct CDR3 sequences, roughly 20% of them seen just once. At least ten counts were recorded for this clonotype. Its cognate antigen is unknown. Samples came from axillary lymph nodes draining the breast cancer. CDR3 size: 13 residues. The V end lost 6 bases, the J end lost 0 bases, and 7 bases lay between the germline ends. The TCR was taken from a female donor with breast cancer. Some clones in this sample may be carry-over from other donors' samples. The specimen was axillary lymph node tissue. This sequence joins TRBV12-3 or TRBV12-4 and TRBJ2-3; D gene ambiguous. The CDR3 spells CASSVVSTDTQYF. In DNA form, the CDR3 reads TGTGCCAGCAGCGTGGTCAGCACAGATACGCAGTATTTT.